The following is a T cell receptor (beta chain) sequence with its context. The target of this receptor is not known. No base quality information exists; no much larger clone differs at one position. Explained via the paper, the time point label denotes: baseline before oral tofacitinib. Peripheral blood and lesional scalp punch biopsies were obtained from patients with alopecia areata. PBMCs were separated by density centrifugation and stained for CD3, CD4 and CD8, after which CD4+ and CD8+ T cells were sorted on a FACSAria. CDR1 and CDR2 were assigned from the germline V gene as SQVTM and ANQGSEA. The V end loses 3 bases and the J end loses 1 base, and a stretch of 11 bases separates them. The CDR3 holds 14 amino acids from the cysteine to the phenylalanine. The only DNA kept is the CDR3, 42 bases in frame from the first base. The source of the sample is a study of CD8+ T cells in alopecia areata listed by TCRdb under 2018. Regarding the complete study: The treated patients took part in an open-label pilot trial in which moderate-to-severe alopecia areata was treated with oral tofacitinib at 5 to 10 mg twice daily. Tofacitinib was administered for 6 to 18 months, and 6 months of follow-up off drug were then conducted to assess delayed response and recurrence. High-throughput TCRbeta sequencing was used to examine T cell clonal expansion in alopecia areata in both the C3H/HeJ mouse model and human patients. In humans, TCRbeta sequencing was performed on scalp tissue and on sorted CD4+ and CD8+ peripheral blood T cells from healthy controls and from patients with patchy or totalis/universalis alopecia areata. Patients on tofacitinib were biopsied at baseline and after 4 and 24 weeks of treatment, and several of the patients also had a later scalp biopsy. Scalp clonality was compared across normal scalp (n=4), patchy alopecia areata scalp (n=8), and alopecia totalis/universalis scalp (n=8). RNA was extracted with the PAXgene miRNA kit for fixed scalp, the miRNeasy kit for PBMCs, and the RNeasy kit for mouse skin. immunoSEQ multiplex PCR using 35 Vbeta forward primers and 13 Jbeta reverse primers was used to amplify TCRbeta CDR3 regions. The paper as a whole reports these results and caveats: Scalp TCR repertoire analysis is complicated because resident alphabeta T cells in normal human skin are also sequenced, whereas mouse skin is dominated by gammadelta T cells. Shared TCR sequences between patients were less evident than in mice, which may be partly attributable to HLA diversity in the patient population. Lesional scalp, especially in alopecia totalis/universalis, showed higher clonality and more expanded CD8+ clones than normal scalp, suggesting antigenic drive.

The library was generated by the immunoSEQ multiplex PCR assay. RNA was extracted from all samples and reverse transcribed into cDNA as template for TCR sequencing. First-strand cDNA was synthesized with SuperScript III using a 2:1 mix of oligo-dT and random hexamers. A synthetic immune receptor repertoire was used to assess amplification bias, and residual bias was removed computationally. Under the source paper's analysis protocol: Raw reads were preprocessed to remove errors, and CDR3 was defined by IMGT conventions from the conserved cysteine to phenylalanine. To get clonality, Shannon entropy was normalized by log2 of the number of productive unique TCRs and the result was subtracted from 1. Scalp TCRbeta sequences were cross-referenced with sorted blood CD4 and CD8 repertoires so that the CD4 or CD8 identity of scalp clones could be inferred. TCRdb retrieved this table from immuneACCESS and kept in-frame rearrangements only. Not all clones are present; in checked studies, unresolved V genes account for under half, and no reason is known for the remainder. For V, J and clone size, that table is used; D and trimming come from the DNA. The sample table shows roughly 180,000 clones, and roughly 60% are seen once. The ten largest account for around 1.8% of the sample.

The sequence came from a human donor with alopecia areata. The material was CD4+ T cells sorted from blood, obtained at week 0. The rearrangement combines TRBV29-1 with TRBJ2-3; a tentative D match to TRBD1 spans 5 bases. The CDR3 reads CSVDTGWGTDTQYF. The DNA sequence is as follows: TGCAGCGTTGATACAGGATGGGGCACAGATACGCAGTATTTT.